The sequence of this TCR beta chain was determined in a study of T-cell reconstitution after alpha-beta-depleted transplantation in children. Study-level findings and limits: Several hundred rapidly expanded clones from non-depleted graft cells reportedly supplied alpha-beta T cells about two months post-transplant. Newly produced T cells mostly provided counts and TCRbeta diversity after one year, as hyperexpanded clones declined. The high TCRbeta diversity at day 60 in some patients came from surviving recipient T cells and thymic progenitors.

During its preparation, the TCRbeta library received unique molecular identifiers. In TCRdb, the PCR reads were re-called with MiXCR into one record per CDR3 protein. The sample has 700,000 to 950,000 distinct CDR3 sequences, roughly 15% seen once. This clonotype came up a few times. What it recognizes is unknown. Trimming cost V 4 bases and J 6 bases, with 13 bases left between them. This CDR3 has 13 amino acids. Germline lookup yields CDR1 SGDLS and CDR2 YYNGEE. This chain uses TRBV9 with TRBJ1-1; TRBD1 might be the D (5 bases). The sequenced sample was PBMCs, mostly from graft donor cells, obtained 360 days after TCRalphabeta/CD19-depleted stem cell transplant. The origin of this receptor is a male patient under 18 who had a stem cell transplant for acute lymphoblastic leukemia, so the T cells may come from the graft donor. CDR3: CASSPMAGPEAFF. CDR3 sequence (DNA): TGTGCCAGCAGCCCCATGGCGGGGCCTGAAGCTTTCTTT.